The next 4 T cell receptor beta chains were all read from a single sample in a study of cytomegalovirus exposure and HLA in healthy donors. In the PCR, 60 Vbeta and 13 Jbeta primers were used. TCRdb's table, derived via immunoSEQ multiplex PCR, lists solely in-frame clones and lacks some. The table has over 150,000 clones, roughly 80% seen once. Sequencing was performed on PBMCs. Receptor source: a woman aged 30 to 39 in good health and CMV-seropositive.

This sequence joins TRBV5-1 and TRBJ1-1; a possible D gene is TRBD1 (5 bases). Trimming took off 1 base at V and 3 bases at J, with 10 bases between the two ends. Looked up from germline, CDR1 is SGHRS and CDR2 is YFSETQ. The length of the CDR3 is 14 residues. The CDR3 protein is CASSLHRPDTEAFF. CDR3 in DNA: TGCGCCAGCAGCTTGCACAGGCCTGACACTGAAGCTTTCTTT. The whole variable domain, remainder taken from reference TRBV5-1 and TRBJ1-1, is KAGVTQTPRYLIKTRGQQVTLSCSPISGHRSVSWYQQTPGQGLQFLFEYFSETQRNKGNFPGRFSGRQFSNSRSEMNVSTLELGDSALYLCASSLHRPDTEAFFGQGTRLTVV.

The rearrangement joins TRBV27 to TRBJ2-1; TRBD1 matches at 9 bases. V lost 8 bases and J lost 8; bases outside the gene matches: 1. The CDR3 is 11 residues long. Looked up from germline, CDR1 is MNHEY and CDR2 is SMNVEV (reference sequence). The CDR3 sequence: CASHRGHEQFF. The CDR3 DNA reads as TGTGCCAGCCACAGGGGGCATGAGCAGTTCTTC.

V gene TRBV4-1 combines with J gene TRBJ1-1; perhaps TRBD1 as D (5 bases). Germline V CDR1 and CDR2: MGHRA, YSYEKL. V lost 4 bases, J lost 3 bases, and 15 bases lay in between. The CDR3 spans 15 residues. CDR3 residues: CASSRIDRDYTEAFF. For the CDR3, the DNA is TGCGCCAGCAGCCGGATCGACAGAGATTACACTGAAGCTTTCTTT.

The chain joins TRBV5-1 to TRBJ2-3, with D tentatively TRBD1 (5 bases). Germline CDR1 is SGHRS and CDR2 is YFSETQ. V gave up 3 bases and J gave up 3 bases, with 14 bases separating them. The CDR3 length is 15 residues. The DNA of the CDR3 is TGCGCCAGCAGCTCGAGGACAATCGAAACAGATACGCAGTATTTT. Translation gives CASSSRTIETDTQYF.